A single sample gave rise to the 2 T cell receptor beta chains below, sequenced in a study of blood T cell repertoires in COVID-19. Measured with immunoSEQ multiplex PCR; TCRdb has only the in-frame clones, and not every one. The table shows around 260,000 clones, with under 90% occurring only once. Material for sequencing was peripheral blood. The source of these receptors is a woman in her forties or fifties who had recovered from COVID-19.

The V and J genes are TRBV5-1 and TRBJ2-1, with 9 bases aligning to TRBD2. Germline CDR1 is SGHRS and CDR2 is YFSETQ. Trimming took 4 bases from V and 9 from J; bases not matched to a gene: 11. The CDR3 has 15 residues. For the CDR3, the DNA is TGCGCCAGCAGCCCGTCGGCGGGGGGGCCTACTGAGCAGTTCTTC. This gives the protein CASSPSAGGPTEQFF.

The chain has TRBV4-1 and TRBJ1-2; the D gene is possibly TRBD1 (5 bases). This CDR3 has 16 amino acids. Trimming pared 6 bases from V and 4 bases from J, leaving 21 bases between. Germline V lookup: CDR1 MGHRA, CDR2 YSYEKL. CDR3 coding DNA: TGCGCCAGCAGGCCTAGTTGGACAAACCCCCGCTATGGCTACACCTTC. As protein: CASRPSWTNPRYGYTF.